The 5 T cell receptor beta chains listed next were all sequenced from one sample in a study of blood T cells in healthy people across ages. Using a J-beta primer mix together with a sample-barcoded 5' primer, a second PCR was run for about 7 to 12 cycles. TCRdb re-analysed the 5' RACE reads in MiXCR, keeping a single row per CDR3 protein. The sample includes about 1,800,000 distinct CDR3 sequences, over 25% of them seen just once. Sequenced sample: blood. These receptors came from a woman aged 25-40 years in good health.

This clonotype came up a few times. The genes are TRBV2 and TRBJ2-1; 7 bases agree with TRBD2. J was trimmed by 7 bases and V by 8 bases; bases with no gene match: 14. The CDR3 runs 15 residues. Germline CDR1 reads SNHLY; CDR2 reads FYNNEI. The CDR3 sequence is CASLGEAGWGNEQFF. The CDR3 nucleotides are TGTGCCAGCCTCGGAGAAGCGGGGTGGGGTAATGAGCAGTTCTTC.

This clonotype was seen only a few times. The chain links TRBV5-1 to TRBJ2-7, with 11 bases identical to TRBD1. J gave up 6 bases and V 4 bases, and 6 bases lay outside the gene matches. Germline V gene sequence: CDR1 SGHRS, CDR2 YFSETQ. The CDR3 sequence is 14 residues long. CDR3: CASSQRTGGVEQYF. The CDR3 DNA reads as TGCGCCAGCAGCCAACGGACAGGGGGCGTCGAGCAGTACTTC.

The chain joins TRBV5-1 to TRBJ2-2; no clear D. The germline gives CDR1 SGHRS, CDR2 YFSETQ. Trimming took off 0 bases at V and 8 bases at J, with 8 bases between the two ends. The CDR3 contains 13 residues. The CDR3 sequence: CASSLADLGELFF. CDR3 sequence (DNA): TGCGCCAGCAGCTTGGCGGATTTGGGGGAGCTGTTTTTT. The full variable domain, rest sourced from reference TRBV5-1 and TRBJ2-2, is KAGVTQTPRYLIKTRGQQVTLSCSPISGHRSVSWYQQTPGQGLQFLFEYFSETQRNKGNFPGRFSGRQFSNSRSEMNVSTLELGDSALYLCASSLADLGELFFGEGSRLTVL.

This clonotype was observed many times. The rearrangement joins TRBV28 to TRBJ1-5; 7 bases agree with TRBD1. The CDR3 runs to 16 residues. V shed 3 bases and J 1 base; nucleotides not matched to a gene: 6. Germline CDR1 reads MDHEN; CDR2 reads SYDVKM. The chain's CDR3 is CASSLDRPPSNQPQHF. As DNA, the CDR3 is TGTGCCAGCAGTTTGGACAGGCCGCCCAGCAATCAGCCCCAGCATTTT.

This clonotype was detected many times. Here the CDR3 reads CASSFSGDRGYEQYF. The DNA of the CDR3 is TGTGCCAGCAGTTTCTCGGGTGATAGGGGCTACGAGCAGTACTTC. The chain employs TRBV28 and TRBJ2-7; D might be TRBD1 (5 bases). This CDR3 contains 15 residues. CDR1 MDHEN and CDR2 SYDVKM come from the germline V gene. V was shortened by 3 bases and J by 3 bases, with 15 bases between the two germline ends.